This TCR beta chain was recorded in a study of cytomegalovirus exposure and HLA in healthy donors. Study-level results: Researchers had no immune exposure information except CMV serostatus available. Being productive about 87% or about 30% of the time was typical of most TCR beta V segments in an earlier analysis.

Primers for the PCR totalled 60 Vbeta and 13 Jbeta. Repertoires were generated with immunoSEQ multiplex PCR, while TCRdb's copy carries only in-frame clones and drops some. The sample records about 150,000 clones, approximately 77% being singletons. This CDR3 spans 15 amino acids. Germline V gives CDR1 ENHRY, CDR2 SYGVKD. The V gene lost 3 bases and the J gene lost 3 bases, with 14 bases spanning the gap. As for this clone: Its antigen is unidentified.

The sequenced sample was PBMCs. The V gene is TRBV10-3, the J gene TRBJ2-5; tentative D call: TRBD2 (5 bases). This TCR came from a woman aged 40 to 49 in good health and CMV-seronegative. This chain's CDR3 is CAISDVALREETQYF. In nucleotides, the CDR3 is TGTGCCATCAGTGATGTTGCTTTGCGGGAAGAGACCCAGTACTTC.